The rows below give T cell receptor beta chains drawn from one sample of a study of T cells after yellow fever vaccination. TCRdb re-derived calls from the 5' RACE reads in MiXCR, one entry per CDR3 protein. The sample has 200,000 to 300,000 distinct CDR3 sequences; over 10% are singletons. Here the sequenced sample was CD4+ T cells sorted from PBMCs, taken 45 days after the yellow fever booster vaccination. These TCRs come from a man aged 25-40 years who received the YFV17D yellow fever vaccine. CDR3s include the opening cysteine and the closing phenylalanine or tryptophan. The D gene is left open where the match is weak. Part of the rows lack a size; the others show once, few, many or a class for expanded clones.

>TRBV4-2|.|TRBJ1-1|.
CASSRDPTVNTEAFF
TGTGCCAGCAGCCGAGACCCGACGGTAAACACTGAAGCTTTCTTT
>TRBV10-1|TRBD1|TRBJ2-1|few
CASSASGQAYNEQFF
TGCGCCAGCAGTGCCTCGGGACAGGCCTACAATGAGCAGTTCTTC
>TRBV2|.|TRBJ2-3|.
CASETDTQYF
TGTGCCAGCGAGACAGATACGCAGTATTTT
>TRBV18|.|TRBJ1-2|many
CASSPSVSLGGYTF
TGTGCCAGCTCACCCTCCGTATCACTCGGGGGCTACACCTTC
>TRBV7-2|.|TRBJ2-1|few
CASSLMRPPYNEQFF
TGTGCCAGCAGCTTAATGCGGCCCCCTTACAATGAGCAGTTCTTC
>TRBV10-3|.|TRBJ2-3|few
CAISDPSLSAHTDTQYF
TGTGCCATCAGTGACCCGTCTCTCAGCGCTCACACAGATACGCAGTATTTT
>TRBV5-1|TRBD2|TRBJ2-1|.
CASSLDLAGSYNEQFF
TGCGCCAGCAGCTTGGATCTAGCGGGATCCTACAATGAGCAGTTCTTC
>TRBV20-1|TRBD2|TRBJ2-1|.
CSAPPLLAGGTYEQFF
TGCAGTGCTCCACCTTTACTAGCGGGGGGAACCTATGAGCAGTTCTTC
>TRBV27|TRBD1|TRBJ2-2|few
CASKLSPGQGYTGELFF
TGTGCCAGCAAACTCTCACCGGGACAGGGATACACCGGGGAGCTGTTTTTT
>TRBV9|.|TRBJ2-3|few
CASSAGAGTQYF
TGTGCCAGCAGCGCGGGGGCGGGGACGCAGTATTTT
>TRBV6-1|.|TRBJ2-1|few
CASSDRLRGRGYEQFF
TGTGCCAGCAGTGACAGGCTCAGGGGAAGGGGGTATGAGCAGTTCTTC
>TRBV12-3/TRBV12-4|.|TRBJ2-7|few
CASRSGRSYEQYF
TGTGCCAGCAGATCCGGCCGAAGCTACGAGCAGTACTTC
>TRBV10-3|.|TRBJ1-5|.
CAISESGNNQPQHF
TGTGCCATCAGTGAGTCGGGCAACAATCAGCCCCAGCATTTT
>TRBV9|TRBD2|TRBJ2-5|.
CASSGAGGLQETQYF
TGTGCCAGCAGCGGGGCGGGAGGCCTCCAAGAGACCCAGTACTTC
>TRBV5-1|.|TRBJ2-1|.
CASSEPEGTNEQFF
TGCGCCAGTAGCGAACCGGAGGGAACAAATGAGCAGTTCTTC
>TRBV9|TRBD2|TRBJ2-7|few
CASSVGVAGNSYEQYF
TGTGCCAGCAGCGTAGGCGTAGCGGGCAACTCCTACGAGCAGTACTTC
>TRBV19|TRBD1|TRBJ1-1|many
CASSSTGGTEAFF
TGTGCCAGTAGTAGTACAGGGGGCACTGAAGCTTTCTTT
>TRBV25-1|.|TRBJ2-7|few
CASSEPERAGRYEQYF
TGTGCCAGCAGTGAACCCGAGAGGGCTGGAAGATACGAGCAGTACTTC
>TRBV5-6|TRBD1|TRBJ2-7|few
CASSPGTGYYEQYF
TGTGCCAGCAGCCCCGGGACAGGGTATTACGAGCAGTACTTC